This TCR beta chain was profiled in a study of cytomegalovirus exposure and HLA in healthy donors. The PCR employed 60 Vbeta primers together with 13 Jbeta primers. The protocol was immunoSEQ multiplex PCR, while the TCRdb copy is restricted to in-frame clones and leaves out a portion. The profile shows some 86,000 clones, roughly 66% of them singletons. The sequenced sample was PBMCs. The receptor was derived from a man in his thirties or forties in good health and CMV-seronegative.

CDR3 sequence (DNA): TGTGCCAGCAGCTTAGCTCTAGCAAGCTACAATGAGCAGTTCTTC. It encodes CASSLALASYNEQFF. The V gene is TRBV7-2, the J gene TRBJ2-1, with a possible D match to TRBD2 (5 bases). V dropped 0 bases and J dropped 3 bases, with 9 bases sitting between them. This CDR3 comprises 15 residues. Germline V gene sequence: CDR1 SGHTA, CDR2 FQGNSA.